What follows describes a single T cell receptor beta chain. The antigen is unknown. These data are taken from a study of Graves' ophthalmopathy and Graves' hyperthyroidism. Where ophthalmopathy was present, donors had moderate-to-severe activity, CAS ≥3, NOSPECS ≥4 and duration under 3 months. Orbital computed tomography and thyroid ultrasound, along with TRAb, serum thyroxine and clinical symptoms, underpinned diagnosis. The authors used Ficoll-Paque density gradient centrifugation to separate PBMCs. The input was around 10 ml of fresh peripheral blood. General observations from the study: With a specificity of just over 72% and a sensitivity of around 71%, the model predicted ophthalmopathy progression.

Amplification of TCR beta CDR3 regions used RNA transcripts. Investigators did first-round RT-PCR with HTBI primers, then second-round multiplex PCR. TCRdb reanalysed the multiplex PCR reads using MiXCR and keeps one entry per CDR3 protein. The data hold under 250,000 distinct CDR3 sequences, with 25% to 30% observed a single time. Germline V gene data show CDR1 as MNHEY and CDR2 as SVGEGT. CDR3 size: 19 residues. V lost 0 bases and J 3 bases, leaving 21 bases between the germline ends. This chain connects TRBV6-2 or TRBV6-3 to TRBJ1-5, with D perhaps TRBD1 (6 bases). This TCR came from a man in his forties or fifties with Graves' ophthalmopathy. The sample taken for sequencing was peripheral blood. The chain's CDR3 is CASSYSISVIGQNNQPQHF. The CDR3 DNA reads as TGTGCCAGCAGTTACTCGATTTCGGTTATAGGACAGAACAATCAGCCCCAGCATTTT.